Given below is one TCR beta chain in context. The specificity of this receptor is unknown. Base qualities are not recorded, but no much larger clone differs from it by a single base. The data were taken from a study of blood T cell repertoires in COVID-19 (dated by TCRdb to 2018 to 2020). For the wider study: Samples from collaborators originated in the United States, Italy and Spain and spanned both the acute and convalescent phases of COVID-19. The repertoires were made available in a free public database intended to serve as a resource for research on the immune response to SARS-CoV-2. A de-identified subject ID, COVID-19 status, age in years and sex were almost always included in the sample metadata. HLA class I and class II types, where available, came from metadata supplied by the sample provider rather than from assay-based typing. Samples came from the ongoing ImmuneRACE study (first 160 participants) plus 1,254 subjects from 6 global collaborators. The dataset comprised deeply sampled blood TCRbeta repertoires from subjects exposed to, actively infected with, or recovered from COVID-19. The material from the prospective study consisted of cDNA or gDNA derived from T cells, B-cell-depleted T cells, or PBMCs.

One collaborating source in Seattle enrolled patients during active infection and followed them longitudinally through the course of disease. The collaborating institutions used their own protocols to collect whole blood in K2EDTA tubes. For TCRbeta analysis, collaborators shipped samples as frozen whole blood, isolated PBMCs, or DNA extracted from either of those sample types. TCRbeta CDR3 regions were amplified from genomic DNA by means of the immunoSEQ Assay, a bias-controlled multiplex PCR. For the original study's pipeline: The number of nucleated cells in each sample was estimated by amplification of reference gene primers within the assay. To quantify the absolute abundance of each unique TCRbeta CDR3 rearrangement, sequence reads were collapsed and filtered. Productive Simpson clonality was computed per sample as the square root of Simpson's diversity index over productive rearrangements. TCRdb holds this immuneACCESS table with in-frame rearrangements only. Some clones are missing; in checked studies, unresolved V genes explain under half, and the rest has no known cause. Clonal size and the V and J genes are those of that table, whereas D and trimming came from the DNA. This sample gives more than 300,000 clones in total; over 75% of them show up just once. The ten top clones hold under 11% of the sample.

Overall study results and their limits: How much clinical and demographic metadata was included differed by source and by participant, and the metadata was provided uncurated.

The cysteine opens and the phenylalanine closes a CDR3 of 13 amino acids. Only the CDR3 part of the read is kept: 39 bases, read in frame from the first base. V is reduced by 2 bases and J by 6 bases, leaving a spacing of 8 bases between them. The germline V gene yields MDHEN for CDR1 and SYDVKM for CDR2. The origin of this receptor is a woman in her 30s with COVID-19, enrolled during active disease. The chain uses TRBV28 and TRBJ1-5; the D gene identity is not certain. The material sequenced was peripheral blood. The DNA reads TGTGCCAGCAGTTTAGCGGGCCCTCAGCCCCAGCATTTT. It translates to CASSLAGPQPQHF.